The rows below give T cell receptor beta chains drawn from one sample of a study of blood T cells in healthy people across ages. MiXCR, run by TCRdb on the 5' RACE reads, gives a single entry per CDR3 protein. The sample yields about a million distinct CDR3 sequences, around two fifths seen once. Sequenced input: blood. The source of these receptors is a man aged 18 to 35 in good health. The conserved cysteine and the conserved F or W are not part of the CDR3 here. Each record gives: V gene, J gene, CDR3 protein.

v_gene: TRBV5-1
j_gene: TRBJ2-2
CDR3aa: ASTGQLTTGELF

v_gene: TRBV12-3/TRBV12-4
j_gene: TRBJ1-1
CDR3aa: ASSYGRHTEAF

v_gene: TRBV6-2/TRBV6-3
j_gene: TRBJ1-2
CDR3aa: ASSINRRMGYT

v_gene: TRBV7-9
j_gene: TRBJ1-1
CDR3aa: ASSFDRSSTEAF

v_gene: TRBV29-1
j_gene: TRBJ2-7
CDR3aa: SVEGEGAVYEQY

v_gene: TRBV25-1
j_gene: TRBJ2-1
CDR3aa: ASSETAENYNEQF

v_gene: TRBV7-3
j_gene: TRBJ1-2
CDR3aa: ASSSYRGSYT

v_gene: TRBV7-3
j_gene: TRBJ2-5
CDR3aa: ASSSVYQETLY

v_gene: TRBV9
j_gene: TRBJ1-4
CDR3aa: ASNNPGGNEKLF

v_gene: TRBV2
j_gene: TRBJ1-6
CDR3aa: ASSEGVGGMAYNSPLH

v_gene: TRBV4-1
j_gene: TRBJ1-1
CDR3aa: ASSQDLRGTDTEAF

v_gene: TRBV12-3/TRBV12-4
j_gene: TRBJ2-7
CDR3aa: ASSLRGPELYEQY

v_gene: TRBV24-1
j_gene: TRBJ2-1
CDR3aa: ATPLGTTQNNEQF

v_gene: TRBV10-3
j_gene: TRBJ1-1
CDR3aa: AISESGRLGEAF

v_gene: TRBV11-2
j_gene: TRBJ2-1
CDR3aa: ASSVGQPNEQF

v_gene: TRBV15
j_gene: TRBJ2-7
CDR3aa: ATSRVGQGSSYEQY

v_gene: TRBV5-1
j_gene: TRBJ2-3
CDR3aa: ASSFDRLTDTQY

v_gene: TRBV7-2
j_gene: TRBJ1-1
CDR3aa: ASSLEARQMNTEAF

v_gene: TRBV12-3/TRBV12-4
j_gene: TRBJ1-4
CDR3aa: ASSTLGGAMQKLF

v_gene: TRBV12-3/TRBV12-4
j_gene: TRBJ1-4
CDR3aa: ASSLSRVGEKLF

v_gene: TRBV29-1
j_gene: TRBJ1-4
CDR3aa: SVEGVTGSKGTTNEKLF

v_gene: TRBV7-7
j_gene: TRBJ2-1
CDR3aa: ASSPSPGTGYNEQF

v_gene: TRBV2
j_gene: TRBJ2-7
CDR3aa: ASSATGYEQY

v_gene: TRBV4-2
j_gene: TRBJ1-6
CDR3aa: ASSQEGVSSNSPLH

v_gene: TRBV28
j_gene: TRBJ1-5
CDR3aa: ASSVWDNNQPQH

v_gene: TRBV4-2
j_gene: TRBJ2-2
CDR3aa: ASSQDRSRNTGELF

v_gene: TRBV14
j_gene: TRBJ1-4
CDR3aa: ASSQVRGATNKKLF

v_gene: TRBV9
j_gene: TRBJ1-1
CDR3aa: ASSAEQGAFDTEAF

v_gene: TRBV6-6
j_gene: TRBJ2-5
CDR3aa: ASSYSGLAAEETQY

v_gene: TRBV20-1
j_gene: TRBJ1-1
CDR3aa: SARDTVEGGGTEAF

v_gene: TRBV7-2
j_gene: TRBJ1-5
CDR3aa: ASSLGPYSNQPQH

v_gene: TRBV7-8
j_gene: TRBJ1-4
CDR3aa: ASSDPGTDNEKLF

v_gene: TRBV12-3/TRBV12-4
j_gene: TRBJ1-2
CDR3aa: ASNEGKQGAGNYGYT

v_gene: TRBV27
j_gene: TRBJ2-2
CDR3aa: ASSFITGELF

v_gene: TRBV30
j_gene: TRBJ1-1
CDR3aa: AWRAIRTASEAF

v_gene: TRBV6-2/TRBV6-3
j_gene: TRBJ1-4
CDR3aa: ASSYPVRGTEKLF

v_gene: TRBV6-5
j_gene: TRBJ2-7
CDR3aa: ASSSPGTSGRNEQY

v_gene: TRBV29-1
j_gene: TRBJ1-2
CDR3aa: SVEVQGRGNYGYT

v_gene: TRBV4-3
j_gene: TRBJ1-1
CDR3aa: ASSQVFRLSNTEAF

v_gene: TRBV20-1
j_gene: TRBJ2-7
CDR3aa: SARASGTGAYEQY

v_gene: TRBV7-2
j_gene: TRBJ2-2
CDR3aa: ASSQRETGELF

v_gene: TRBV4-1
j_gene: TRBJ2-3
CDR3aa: ASSHVTGTSYFTDTQY

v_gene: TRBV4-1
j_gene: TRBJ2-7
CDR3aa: ASSHTGTGDYEQY

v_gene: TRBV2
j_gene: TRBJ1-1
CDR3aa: ASSEAGRANTEAF

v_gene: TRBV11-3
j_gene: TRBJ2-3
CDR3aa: ASSLGPSGGPFGTDTQY

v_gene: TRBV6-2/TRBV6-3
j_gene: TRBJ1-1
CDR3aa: ASDRSFREVTEAF

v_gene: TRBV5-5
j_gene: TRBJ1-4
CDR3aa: ASSLGSWIATNEKLF

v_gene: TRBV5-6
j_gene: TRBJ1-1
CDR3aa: ASSWADRARNAEAF

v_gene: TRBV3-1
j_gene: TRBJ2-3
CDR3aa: ASSHTGVSTDTQY

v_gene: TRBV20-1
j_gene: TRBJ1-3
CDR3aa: SARPGTGAGNTIY

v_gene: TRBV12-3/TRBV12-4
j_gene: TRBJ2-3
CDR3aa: ASTLTGRDTQY

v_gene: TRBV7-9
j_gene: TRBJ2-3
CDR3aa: ASSPKDRPGDTDTQY

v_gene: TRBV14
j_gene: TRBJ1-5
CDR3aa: ASSQYKGGPQH